These 29 T cell receptor beta chains were sequenced from one sample in a study of CD8+ T cells in alopecia areata. RNA, once extracted, was reverse transcribed into cDNA for use as the sequencing template. Some clones are missing from TCRdb's copy, which holds only in-frame ones; the method was immunoSEQ multiplex PCR. The table includes about 150,000 clones, more than 75% detected once. The sample in question was CD8+ T cells sorted from blood, obtained at week 0. All receptors derive from a human donor with alopecia areata.

The chain employs TRBV7-9 and TRBJ2-7; D gene uncertain. The V end was cut by 1 base, the J end by 2 bases, with 12 bases between. The CDR3 runs to 15 residues. Per the germline V gene, CDR1 is SEHNR and CDR2 is FQNEAQ (reference sequence). CDR3 nucleotides: TGTGCCAGCAGCTTAGGGCCCTCGTATACCTACGAGCAGTACTTC. It specifies CASSLGPSYTYEQYF.

The J gene is TRBJ1-1, the V gene TRBV6-5; maybe TRBD1 (6 bases). This CDR3 spans 14 amino acids. Germline V gives CDR1 MNHEY, CDR2 SVGAGI. V shed 5 bases and J shed 2 bases, with 12 bases lying between them. The CDR3 protein is CASSEGGPNTEAFF. CDR3 nucleotide sequence: TGTGCCAGCAGTGAGGGGGGTCCCAACACTGAAGCTTTCTTT.

This chain uses TRBV2 with TRBJ1-6, with D unclear. Between the trimmed V and J ends, which lost 3 bases and 5 bases, there was a span of 5 bases. The germline CDR1 and CDR2 sequences are SNHLY and FYNNEI. The CDR3 covers 13 residues. The CDR3 here is CASSDGDNSPLHF. In nucleotides, the CDR3 is TGTGCCAGCAGTGACGGGGATAATTCACCCCTCCACTTT.

V gene TRBV19 combines with J gene TRBJ2-3; D gene uncertain. The germline V gene has CDR1 LNHDA and CDR2 SQIVND (reference sequence). V lost 5 bases to trimming and J lost 6 bases, with 12 bases between them. CDR3 size: 13 residues. This chain's CDR3 is CASSFLPGDTQYF. In DNA form, the CDR3 reads TGTGCCAGTAGTTTTCTACCGGGTGATACGCAGTATTTT.

V and J are TRBV4-1 and TRBJ2-3; D is unclear. Germline V gene sequence: CDR1 MGHRA, CDR2 YSYEKL. V lost 3 bases and J 0 bases, leaving 4 bases between the germline ends. The CDR3 has 13 residues. CDR3: CASSQTSTDTQYF. The CDR3 bases are TGCGCCAGCAGCCAGACTAGCACAGATACGCAGTATTTT.

The chain uses TRBV14 and TRBJ2-1; 8 bases are shared with TRBD1. Germline-derived CDR1 and CDR2 are SGHDN and FVKESK. This CDR3 is built from 16 residues. V lost 1 base to trimming and J lost 7 bases; unmatched junction nucleotides: 9. Here the CDR3 DNA reads TGTGCCAGCAGCCAAGCCCGGACAGGGTATACAAATGAGCAGTTCTTC. Protein product: CASSQARTGYTNEQFF.

The chain is built from TRBV5-6 and TRBJ1-5, with D perhaps TRBD1 (6 bases). The CDR3 loop spans 15 amino acids. Trimming took 0 bases from V and 1 from J, leaving 8 bases between them. Germline CDR1 reads SGHDT; CDR2 reads YYEEEE. In DNA, the CDR3 is TGTGCCAGCAGCTTGGGCGGGGGCAGCAATCAGCCCCAGCATTTT. This codes for CASSLGGGSNQPQHF.

This clone has a single count. This chain joins TRBV10-2 and TRBJ2-3; 12 nucleotides agree with TRBD2. J lost 2 bases, V lost 6 bases, and 6 bases had no gene match. The CDR3 runs 16 residues. Germline V gene data show CDR1 as WSHSY and CDR2 as SAAADI. The CDR3 here is CASRLTSGGYTDTQYF. The CDR3 DNA reads TGCGCCAGCAGACTGACTAGCGGGGGCTACACAGATACGCAGTATTTT.

This chain joins TRBV18 and TRBJ1-2; no reliable D call. The V gene lost 3 bases and the J gene lost 7 bases, with 12 bases spanning the gap. This CDR3 is 13 amino acids long. CDR1 is KGHSH, CDR2 LQKENI, per germline. The CDR3 coding sequence is TGTGCCAGCTCACCGGTAGGGATTGGTGGCTACACCTTC. As protein: CASSPVGIGGYTF.

This chain connects TRBV19 to TRBJ1-4; 9 bases are a match to TRBD1. The germline V gene encodes CDR1 LNHDA and CDR2 SQIVND (reference sequence). V gave up 3 bases and J gave up 6 bases; unmatched junction bases: 8. This CDR3 spans 16 amino acids. CDR3 sequence (DNA): TGTGCCAGTAGTATGGTACAGGGGGCGGTGGATGAAAAACTGTTTTTT. This sequence encodes CASSMVQGAVDEKLFF.

This clone has a handful of counts. The sample carries other DNA sequences with the same CDR3. The V gene is TRBV29-1, the J gene TRBJ2-7; possibly TRBD1 or TRBD2 for D (6 bases each). Germline assignment: CDR1 SQVTM and CDR2 ANQGSEA. V was pared by 4 bases and J by 6 bases, with 19 bases between. CDR3 length equals 14 residues. CDR3 residues: CSVGGRGRGGEQYF. Here the CDR3 DNA reads TGCAGCGTTGGGGGTCGGGGCAGGGGAGGCGAGCAGTACTTC.

This clone has just a few counts. The V and J genes are TRBV28 and TRBJ2-6; 7 bases align to TRBD1. Germline CDR1 and CDR2: MDHEN and SYDVKM. This CDR3 is 16 amino acids long. The V gene end was trimmed by 4 bases and the J gene end by 2 bases; junction bases not matched to a gene: 5. Here the CDR3 reads CASSWTQGTGANVLTF. The DNA for the CDR3 is TGTGCCAGCAGTTGGACACAGGGGACTGGGGCCAACGTCCTGACTTTC.

The V call is TRBV27, the J call TRBJ2-1; 11 nucleotides line up with TRBD2. From germline, CDR1 is MNHEY and CDR2 SMNVEV (reference sequence). Losses at the gene ends were 7 bases for V and 5 bases for J; bases not matched to a gene: 7. CDR3 length: 15 amino acids. Here the CDR3 DNA reads TGTGCCAGCACTTCAGGGACTAGCGGTAACAATGAGCAGTTCTTC. Amino acids: CASTSGTSGNNEQFF.

J is TRBJ2-1 and V is TRBV6-5, with 8 bases lining up with TRBD2. This CDR3 is 12 amino acids long. CDR1 is MNHEY and CDR2 is SVGAGI in the germline V gene. J was trimmed by 15 bases and V by 4 bases; bases with no gene match: 8. The CDR3 DNA sequence: TGTGCCAGCAGTTTAGCTAATAGCGGGGCGTTCTTC. Translating gives CASSLANSGAFF.

The chain uses TRBV19 and TRBJ1-1; possible D gene TRBD1, 6 bases. The V and J ends lost 3 bases and 7 bases respectively, with 12 bases between them. CDR3 size: 13 residues. Germline CDR1 LNHDA, CDR2 SQIVND (reference sequence). CDR3 nucleotide sequence: TGTGCCAGTAGTATTAGGGGGGGGCTTGAAGCTTTCTTT. Protein: CASSIRGGLEAFF.

In regard to this clone: In the same sample, other DNA sequences code for this CDR3. The chain employs TRBV27 and TRBJ2-7; D is undetermined. This CDR3 region has 13 residues. Germline V gene sequence: CDR1 MNHEY, CDR2 SMNVEV (reference sequence). The V end was cut by 2 bases, the J end by 0 bases, with 5 bases between. CDR3 sequence: CASSLTSSYEQYF. In DNA, the CDR3 is TGTGCCAGCAGTTTAACTTCCTCCTACGAGCAGTACTTC.

The genes are TRBV7-8 and TRBJ2-3; D gene uncertain. CDR1 and CDR2 from the germline V gene are SGHVS and FQNEAQ. The V gene lost 3 bases and the J gene lost 2 bases, with 6 bases spanning the gap. The CDR3 is 13 residues long. The CDR3: CASSFMVTDTQYF. The CDR3 DNA sequence: TGTGCCAGCAGCTTTATGGTCACAGATACGCAGTATTTT.

The chain uses TRBV9 and TRBJ2-1, with D perhaps matching TRBD2 (6 bases). V was pared by 0 bases and J by 3 bases, with 10 bases between. The CDR3 is 15 residues long. CDR1 and CDR2 from the germline V gene are SGDLS and YYNGEE. This CDR3 reads CASSVAGDVYNEQFF. CDR3 nucleotides: TGTGCCAGCAGCGTAGCGGGGGACGTCTACAATGAGCAGTTCTTC.

This clone was counted between two and nine times. This chain uses TRBV30 with TRBJ1-2; D unclear. V gave up 8 bases and J gave up 3 bases, with 7 bases separating them. CDR3 length: 10 residues. Germline loops: CDR1 GTSNPN, CDR2 SVGIG (reference sequence). CDR3 residues: CARKDYGYTF. The CDR3 DNA reads as TGTGCCCGGAAGGACTATGGCTACACCTTC. The full variable domain, rest sourced from reference TRBV30 and TRBJ1-2, is SQTIHQWPATLVQPVGSPLSLECTVEGTSNPNLYWYRQAAGRGLQLLFYSVGIGQISSEVPQNLSASRPQDRQFILSSKKLLLSDSGFYLCARKDYGYTFGSGTRLTVV.

This sequence joins TRBV27 and TRBJ2-2; D gene uncertain. V dropped 7 bases and J dropped 2 bases, with 2 bases sitting between them. This CDR3 has 11 residues. Germline CDR1 and CDR2: MNHEY and SMNVEV (reference sequence). CDR3 sequence: CASKNTGELFF. The CDR3 DNA reads TGTGCCAGCAAAAACACCGGGGAGCTGTTTTTT.

The rearrangement links TRBV5-1 to TRBJ2-7; possible D gene TRBD1, 6 bases. CDR1 and CDR2 from the germline V gene are SGHRS and YFSETQ. Deletions cut 4 bases from V and 5 bases from J, with 13 bases between. The CDR3 length is 13 residues. The CDR3 DNA sequence: TGCGCCAGCAGCAGGCGGACAGAGGACGAGCAGTACTTC. Its translation: CASSRRTEDEQYF.

This sequence joins TRBV6-5 and TRBJ2-1; 10 nucleotides align to TRBD1. The CDR3 spans 15 residues. The J segment lost 7 bases and the V segment lost 4 bases, leaving 7 bases of the junction unmatched. The germline V gene has CDR1 MNHEY and CDR2 SVGAGI. The DNA for the CDR3 is TGTGCCAGCAGTTCCCCGGGACAGGGGTGGAATGAGCAGTTCTTC. Translating it yields CASSSPGQGWNEQFF.

V and J are TRBV7-9 and TRBJ2-4; 7 bases match TRBD1. Germline V gene data show CDR1 as SEHNR and CDR2 as FQNEAQ (reference sequence). V was pared by 5 bases and J by 7 bases, with 11 bases of the junction left unmatched. The CDR3 contains 15 residues. The CDR3 loop is CASSPPDRERNIQYF. CDR3 nucleotides: TGTGCCAGCAGCCCGCCCGACAGGGAGAGGAACATTCAGTACTTC.

The genes are TRBV13 and TRBJ2-3; D unclear. CDR1 PRHDT and CDR2 FYEKMQ come from the germline V gene (reference sequence). V gave up 1 base and J gave up 0 bases, with 5 bases separating them. This CDR3 spans 14 amino acids. The CDR3 sequence: CASSLAHSTDTQYF. CDR3 sequence (DNA): TGTGCCAGCAGCTTAGCACACAGCACAGATACGCAGTATTTT.

This clone appeared a single time. The J gene is TRBJ2-2, the V gene TRBV30; 7 bases agree with TRBD2. The CDR3 covers 14 residues. Germline V gives CDR1 GTSNPN, CDR2 SVGIG (reference sequence). V lost 3 bases and J lost 4; bases outside the gene matches: 5. The CDR3 here is CAWRAGLVTGELFF. The CDR3 DNA is TGTGCCTGGAGAGCTGGACTAGTCACCGGGGAGCTGTTTTTT.

This clone was detected once. The chain combines TRBV2 with TRBJ2-3, with 8 bases lining up with TRBD1. V lost 9 bases, J lost 5 bases, and 10 bases stayed unmatched. The CDR3 length is 14 residues. Germline CDR1 is SNHLY and CDR2 is FYNNEI. This CDR3 reads CARRADRDRDTQYF. Written as DNA, the CDR3 is TGTGCCAGACGAGCGGACAGGGACCGAGATACGCAGTATTTT.

The chain joins TRBV5-4 to TRBJ2-7; D perhaps matches TRBD2 (5 bases). The germline V gene has CDR1 SGHNT and CDR2 YYREEE (reference sequence). V was pared by 1 base and J by 5 bases, with 13 bases between. The CDR3 spans 14 residues. CDR3 residues: CASSLRGTKDEQYF. DNA for the CDR3: TGTGCCAGCAGCTTGCGGGGAACTAAGGACGAGCAGTACTTC.

The chain uses TRBV5-4 and TRBJ2-7, with D tentatively TRBD1 or TRBD2 (5 bases each). V gave up 7 bases and J gave up 3 bases, with 17 bases separating them. CDR3 size: 14 residues. CDR1 is SGHNT and CDR2 is YYREEE in the germline V gene (reference sequence). The CDR3 region is CASSEGRNYYEQYF. The CDR3 DNA sequence: TGTGCCAGCTCTGAGGGACGGAATTACTACGAGCAGTACTTC. Complete variable domain (other parts from reference TRBV5-4 and TRBJ2-7): ETGVTQSPTHLIKTRGQQVTLRCSSQSGHNTVSWYQQALGQGPQFIFQYYREEENGRGNFPPRFSGLQFPNYSSELNVNALELDDSALYLCASSEGRNYYEQYFGPGTRLTVT.

As concerns this clone: Within the sample, other DNA sequences also encode this same CDR3. This chain joins TRBV5-4 and TRBJ2-3; 12 nucleotides agree with TRBD2. V was clipped by 3 bases and J by 6 bases; unmatched bases: 8. The CDR3 totals 16 residues. The V gene's germline CDR1 is SGHNT and CDR2 YYREEE (reference sequence). DNA for the CDR3: TGTGCCAGCAGCTCGAGACTAGCGGGAGACCCCGATACGCAGTATTTT. It yields the protein CASSSRLAGDPDTQYF. The entire variable domain, with the rest obtained from reference TRBV5-4 and TRBJ2-3, is as follows: ETGVTQSPTHLIKTRGQQVTLRCSSQSGHNTVSWYQQALGQGPQFIFQYYREEENGRGNFPPRFSGLQFPNYSSELNVNALELDDSALYLCASSSRLAGDPDTQYFGPGTRLTVL.